What follows is one T cell receptor beta chain and its context. Method: immunoSEQ multiplex PCR; TCRdb's copy keeps in-frame clones and lacks some. In the table there are almost 200,000 clones, roughly nine tenths of which are singletons. The data were taken from a study of blood T cell repertoires in COVID-19. Across the whole study: Samples taken during acute and convalescent COVID-19 were collected in the United States, Italy and Spain. T cells, B-cell-depleted T cells, or PBMCs provided the cDNA or gDNA that served as material.

The clonotype comes from a woman aged 65 to 85 with acute or convalescent COVID-19. Material for sequencing was peripheral blood.

CDR3 amino acids: CSGDGLAGLGQETQYF. CDR3 bases: TGCAGCGGGGACGGACTAGCGGGATTAGGGCAAGAGACCCAGTACTTC. The genes are TRBV29-1 and TRBJ2-5; 12 nucleotides agree with TRBD2. The J segment lost 2 bases and the V segment lost 7 bases, leaving 11 bases of the junction unmatched. Looked up from germline, CDR1 is SQVTM and CDR2 is ANQGSEA. The CDR3 extends over 16 amino acids.